This passage covers 19 T cell receptor beta chains from one sample sequenced in a study of blood T cell repertoires in COVID-19. Some clones are missing from TCRdb's copy, which holds only in-frame ones; the method was immunoSEQ multiplex PCR. The table lists 300,000 to 350,000 clones, 90% of them singletons, with 2.5% to 3.5% in the top ten. The sequenced sample consisted of peripheral blood. The receptors stem from a woman aged 25 to 45 with COVID-19, enrolled during active disease.

This clone was counted only a few times. The chain couples TRBV6-4 to TRBJ2-3, with TRBD2 matching over 13 bases. The junction had 6 bases not matched to a gene; V was cut back by 10 bases and J by 2 bases. Germline loops: CDR1 MRHNA, CDR2 SNTAGT. This CDR3 is 15 amino acids long. The CDR3: CATSGLAGNTDTQYF. The DNA for the CDR3 is TGTGCCACCTCGGGACTAGCGGGAAACACAGATACGCAGTATTTT.

A word on this clone: Other DNA sequences in this specimen translate into the identical CDR3. The chain combines TRBV18 with TRBJ2-2; D is perhaps TRBD2 (6 bases). Trimming took 2 bases from V and 5 from J, leaving 9 bases between them. CDR1 is KGHSH and CDR2 is LQKENI in the germline V gene. The CDR3 totals 14 residues. In nucleotides, the CDR3 is TGTGCCAGCTCACCAGGGACTTCAACCGGGGAGCTGTTTTTT. Its protein is CASSPGTSTGELFF. Using reference TRBV18 and TRBJ2-2 for the parts outside the CDR3, the full variable domain is NAGVMQNPRHLVRRRGQEARLRCSPMKGHSHVYWYRQLPEEGLKFMVYLQKENIIDESGMPKERFSAEFPKEGPSILRIQQVVRGDSAAYFCASSPGTSTGELFFGEGSRLTVL.

The chain recombines TRBV7-9 with TRBJ2-6; TRBD1 matches at 8 bases. The V and J ends lost 5 bases and 2 bases, in that order; junction bases with no gene match: 2. Germline values: CDR1 SEHNR, CDR2 FQNEAQ (reference sequence). This CDR3 spans 15 amino acids. The CDR3 nucleotides are TGTGCCAGCAGCCGGACAGGGACTGGGGCCAACGTCCTGACTTTC. Translated: CASSRTGTGANVLTF.

The rearrangement joins TRBV5-1 to TRBJ2-3, with D perhaps TRBD1 (5 bases). Trimming removed 3 bases from V and 2 bases from J, with 16 bases in between. This CDR3 region has 16 residues. Germline CDR1 SGHRS, CDR2 YFSETQ. CDR3 region: CASSSQGFSYTDTQYF. DNA of the CDR3: TGCGCCAGCAGCTCCCAGGGTTTTTCTTACACAGATACGCAGTATTTT.

The chain recombines TRBV2 with TRBJ2-7; 7 bases map to TRBD1. Germline V CDR1 and CDR2: SNHLY, FYNNEI. The CDR3 is 13 residues long. The V and J ends lost 5 bases and 5 bases, in that order; junction bases with no gene match: 6. The CDR3 DNA reads TGTGCCAGCAGTCGACAGGGTGTGCACGAGCAGTACTTC. It encodes CASSRQGVHEQYF.

This chain connects TRBV11-2 to TRBJ2-7, with a possible D match to TRBD1 (6 bases). Germline CDR1 and CDR2: SGHAT and FQNNGV. V was pared by 1 base and J by 10 bases, with 11 bases between. This CDR3 contains 12 residues. The CDR3, as DNA: TGTGCCAGCAGCTTAGGGGACATGAGACAGTACTTC. It encodes CASSLGDMRQYF.

V usage is TRBV19 and J usage is TRBJ1-5; a weak D match, TRBD1 (6 bases). In germline, CDR1 is LNHDA, CDR2 SQIVND (reference sequence). This CDR3 has 14 residues. Trimming pared 7 bases from V and 3 bases from J, leaving 13 bases between. DNA for the CDR3: TGTGCCAGTACCCAAACAGGGAACAATCAGCCCCAGCATTTT. It encodes CASTQTGNNQPQHF. Complete variable domain (other parts from reference TRBV19 and TRBJ1-5): DGGITQSPKYLFRKEGQNVTLSCEQNLNHDAMYWYRQDPGQGLRLIYYSQIVNDFQKGDIAEGYSVSREKKESFPLTVTSAQKNPTAFYLCASTQTGNNQPQHFGDGTRLSIL.

The chain employs TRBV7-9 and TRBJ2-2; D is uncertain. The CDR3 runs to 13 residues. Germline CDR1 SEHNR, CDR2 FQNEAQ (reference sequence). V shed 5 bases and J shed 5 bases, with 9 bases lying between them. CDR3 loop: CASSPITTGELFF. CDR3 nucleotides: TGTGCCAGCAGCCCGATAACTACCGGGGAGCTGTTTTTT.

The chain uses TRBV5-6 and TRBJ2-3, with TRBD1 as a possible D gene (6 bases). The V and J ends lost 4 bases and 4 bases respectively, with 13 bases between them. Germline values: CDR1 SGHDT, CDR2 YYEEEE. The CDR3 totals 14 residues. The CDR3 loop is CASSLEDRADTQYF. The CDR3 DNA is TGTGCCAGCAGCCTGGAGGACAGAGCAGATACGCAGTATTTT.

This rearrangement joins TRBV3-1 (or the pseudogene TRBV3-2) to TRBJ1-1; no firm D call. Per germline, CDR1 LGHDT and CDR2 YNNKEL (reference sequence). V shed 0 bases and J shed 8 bases, with 19 bases lying between them. CDR3 length: 16 amino acids. The CDR3 loop is CASSQDPSGGLMEAFF. The CDR3 DNA reads as TGTGCCAGCAGCCAAGATCCGTCCGGAGGTTTGATGGAAGCTTTCTTT.

The chain employs TRBV27 and TRBJ2-1; D is possibly TRBD2 (5 bases). V lost 1 base and J lost 8, with 15 bases in between. In germline, CDR1 is MNHEY, CDR2 SMNVEV (reference sequence). The CDR3 is 15 residues long. For the CDR3, the DNA is TGTGCCAGCAGTTTATATGGCGGGTTCGGCGATGAGCAGTTCTTC. The encoded protein is CASSLYGGFGDEQFF.

This clone has a single count. V and J are TRBV3-1 (or the pseudogene TRBV3-2) and TRBJ2-3; possibly TRBD2 for D (6 bases). The CDR3 extends over 15 amino acids. Between the trimmed V and J ends, which lost 4 bases and 3 bases, there was a span of 14 bases. CDR1 LGHDT and CDR2 YNNKEL come from the germline V gene (reference sequence). The CDR3: CASSPMAGRTDTQYF. CDR3 sequence (DNA): TGTGCCAGCAGCCCAATGGCGGGAAGGACAGATACGCAGTATTTT.

The genes are TRBV30 and TRBJ2-3; a possible D gene is TRBD1 (5 bases). This CDR3 is 11 amino acids long. Germline-derived CDR1 and CDR2 are GTSNPN and SVGIG (reference sequence). Deletions cut 5 bases from V and 6 bases from J, with 9 bases between. CDR3 in DNA: TGTGCCTGGGCCAGGGTTGATACGCAGTATTTT. Translating gives CAWARVDTQYF.

J is TRBJ2-3 and V is TRBV5-1, with 11 bases aligning to TRBD2. V was clipped by 6 bases and J by 1 base; unmatched bases: 10. Germline-derived CDR1 and CDR2 are SGHRS and YFSETQ. The CDR3 is 17 amino acids. The CDR3: CASKGLAGGGGTDTQYF. The DNA for the CDR3 is TGCGCCAGCAAAGGGCTAGCGGGAGGCGGGGGCACAGATACGCAGTATTTT.

The chain combines TRBV7-6 with TRBJ2-2; perhaps TRBD1 as D (6 bases). Between the trimmed V and J ends, which lost 1 base and 4 bases, there was a span of 22 bases. The CDR3 runs 19 residues. Per the germline V gene, CDR1 is SGHVS and CDR2 is FNYEAQ. The CDR3 loop reads CASSLGFRGGRSVTGELFF. CDR3 DNA: TGTGCCAGCAGCTTAGGTTTCAGGGGCGGACGAAGTGTCACCGGGGAGCTGTTTTTT.

This clone is judged medium-sized (0.01 to 0.1%). The rearrangement links TRBV5-8 to TRBJ2-7, with 7 bases aligning to TRBD2. The CDR3 covers 15 residues. Germline values: CDR1 SGHTS, CDR2 YDEGEE. The J segment lost 5 bases and the V segment lost 0 bases, leaving 8 bases of the junction unmatched. CDR3 DNA sequence: TGTGCCAGCAGCTTGGGGGGTAGCGGGTGGAACGAGCAGTACTTC. It translates to CASSLGGSGWNEQYF. Full variable domain (remainder filled in from reference TRBV5-8 and TRBJ2-7): EAGVTQSPTHLIKTRGQQATLRCSPISGHTSVYWYQQALGLGLQFLLWYDEGEERNRGNFPPRFSGRQFPNYSSELNVNALELEDSALYLCASSLGGSGWNEQYFGPGTRLTVT.

Remarks on this clone: This sample also contains other DNA sequences that code for the same CDR3. The chain combines TRBV27 with TRBJ1-5; 8 bases fit TRBD1. The CDR3 consists of 14 residues. Germline CDR1 and CDR2: MNHEY and SMNVEV (reference sequence). V shed 3 bases and J 4 bases; nucleotides not matched to a gene: 2. In DNA, the CDR3 is TGTGCCAGCAGTTTCCGACAGGGGAATCAGCCCCAGCATTTT. Its protein is CASSFRQGNQPQHF.

The rearrangement links TRBV20-1 to TRBJ2-3, with no clear D. CDR1 is DFQATT and CDR2 is SNEGSKA in the germline V gene (reference sequence). CDR3 size: 11 residues. V dropped 4 bases and J dropped 6 bases, with 8 bases sitting between them. DNA of the CDR3: TGCAGTGCTATAGAAGCGGATACGCAGTATTTT. Translated: CSAIEADTQYF.

The rearrangement joins TRBV24-1 to TRBJ1-1, with a tentative D call TRBD1 (6 bases). CDR1 and CDR2 from the germline V gene are KGHDR and SFDVKD. Trimming took 3 bases from V and 11 from J, leaving 12 bases between them. The CDR3 covers 12 residues. The CDR3 DNA reads as TGTGCCACCAGTGATGTACAGGGATTCGCTTTCTTT. Amino acids: CATSDVQGFAFF.